The entry below describes one T cell receptor (beta chain). It lacks a known antigen. Within one base of it there is no much larger clone, and no base qualities were kept. From cysteine to phenylalanine, the CDR3 is 13 amino acids long. The DNA shown is the 39-base CDR3, in frame from base 1. V and J lose 4 bases and 1 base, and a span of 7 bases separates them. CDR1 and CDR2, looked up from the germline V gene (reference sequence), are MNHNY and SVGAGI. This sample is drawn from a study of T cells after yellow fever vaccination (dated by TCRdb to about 2019). For the study in its entirety: The SMART-Seq v4 Ultra Low Input RNA kit was used to prepare libraries from fractions with low cell numbers. Blood was collected at multiple timepoints before and after primary and secondary immunization, and bulk PBMC replicates and cell subsets were isolated. Two healthy male donors made up the cohort, one aged 18 to 30 years and the other aged 30 to 39 years. To follow T-cell clones before and after both primary and booster YFV17D yellow fever vaccination, bulk TCR alpha and beta repertoires underwent longitudinal sequencing.

General study outcomes and caveats: Because only two donors were included in the study, the extent to which the findings can be generalized is limited. Because abundant contaminating clonotypes from the bulk population could be contained in FACS-sorted repertoires, computational filtering was required. After the booster, most clones that had expanded after primary vaccination were detected again (around 97% of CD4 and more than 85% of CD8), suggesting broad maintenance of memory. A small fraction of clonotypes appeared in both the CD4 and CD8 compartments, likely as a result of convergent recombination. The secondary T-cell response was weaker than the primary response but faster, peaking on day 5 instead of day 15.

The listed sequencing device is Illumina NovaSeq 6000. TCR cDNA was synthesized by 5'RACE template switching, through which a universal primer site and unique molecular identifiers were introduced. cDNA synthesis was primed from both the TCR alpha and TCR beta constant segments. Two PCR steps were used to amplify libraries, with sample barcodes and sequencing adapters being added in the second step. Sequencing of libraries was done on Illumina HiSeq 2500 (2x100 bp) or NovaSeq (2x150 bp). In the paper's pipeline: MIGEC was used to demultiplex reads and collapse the reads into UMI consensus sequences, and MiXCR was used for V(D)J alignment. Using edgeR on replicate PBMC samples, clonotypes were called vaccine-responding if FDR was below 0.01 and the log2 fold change was above 5 up to day 15. Bulk clonotypes were assigned CD4 or CD8 identity according to which sequenced CD4 or CD8 repertoire held them at higher abundance. The raw public data were reprocessed by TCRdb itself: fastp quality trimming at Q25, MiXCR clonotype calling, in-frame beta chains only. CDR3 protein duplicates are merged, each entry listing the most common genes and DNA. The V and J calls and clone size are TCRdb's, not the authors'. The sample contains 350,000 to 550,000 distinct CDR3 sequences, 18% of them found a single time. 15% to 20% of the sample belongs to the ten largest clones.

What this sample's treatment or condition label stands for: live attenuated yellow fever vaccine strain. Two biological replicates of bulk PBMCs were collected at each blood-draw timepoint. PBMCs were isolated from peripheral blood using a standard Ficoll-Paque protocol. TriZol was used to extract RNA from bulk PBMCs, CD4 and CD8 fractions, and dextramer-positive and dextramer-negative fractions. Recombination connected TRBV6-6 to TRBJ1-1, with the D gene too uncertain to name. The source was PBMCs, collected before the yellow fever booster vaccination. This TCR was sampled from a young man who received the YFV17D yellow fever vaccine. The nucleotide sequence reads TGTGCCAGCAGTTGGGCCCCGAACACTGAAGCTTTCTTT. Its translation is CASSWAPNTEAFF.